The present T cell receptor beta chain was sequenced within a study of a mutant IDH1 vaccine in newly diagnosed glioma. The table came from immunoSEQ multiplex PCR; TCRdb's copy has only in-frame clones and leaves some out. Counted here are 60,000 to 85,000 clones, about 85% occurring once; the ten biggest clones make up 0.77%. For this clone: Its antigen remains unknown.

Sample time point: week 23, last vaccination. A 20-mer mutant IDH1 peptide at 300 ug was injected subcutaneously with topical imiquimod. Trimming removed 4 bases at V and 2 bases at J, with 24 bases between. The CDR3 runs to 18 residues. The germline gives CDR1 LGHNT, CDR2 FRNRAP. This clonotype originated in a woman between 50 and 59 years old with glioma. Sequenced here: PBMCs, sampled from a glioma patient whose treatment included an IDH1 peptide vaccine. The chain joins TRBV12-5 to TRBJ2-7, with D unclear. CDR3 residues: CASGSLSQPPDVPYEQYF. The CDR3 DNA follows: TGTGCTAGTGGTTCCCTGTCTCAGCCGCCGGACGTACCCTACGAGCAGTACTTC.